The 18 T cell receptor beta chains given below trace back to one sample, sequenced in a study of T cells in Graves' hyperthyroidism and ophthalmopathy (dated by TCRdb to the late 2010s). The library relied on multiplex PCR. The data were produced on an Illumina HiSeq 2000. Amplification of TCR beta CDR3 regions was carried out from RNA transcripts. The first round of RT-PCR for the TCR CDR3 was performed with the HTBI primer set and the Qiagen OneStep RT-PCR kit. TCRdb reprocessed the public reads (quality trimming at Q25 with fastp, clone calling with MiXCR) and kept in-frame beta chains. Merged by CDR3 protein, the rows form single entries marked with the most common genes and DNA. This sample has more than 500,000 distinct CDR3 sequences in its table, and 15% to 20% of those were observed once. The ten top clones hold 3.8% of the sample. The sequenced sample consisted of blood. The origin of the receptors is a woman under 40 with Graves' hyperthyroidism.

This sequence joins TRBV30 and TRBJ1-5; TRBD1 matches 8 bases. The CDR3 runs to 17 residues. Germline V gene data show CDR1 as GTSNPN and CDR2 as SVGIG (reference sequence). V gave up 0 bases and J gave up 3 bases; unmatched junction bases: 10. The CDR3 nucleotides are TGTGCCTGGAGTGTAGGGATAGGACAGGGACTCAATCAGCCCCAGCATTTT. It specifies CAWSVGIGQGLNQPQHF.

Ten or more counts support this clonotype. The rearrangement uses TRBV20-1 and TRBJ2-3; 14 nucleotides align to TRBD2. Trimming took 6 bases from V and 8 from J; bases not matched to a gene: 7. Per germline, CDR1 DFQATT and CDR2 SNEGSKA (reference sequence). The CDR3 runs 14 residues. The CDR3 DNA sequence: TGCAGTGCGGCGAGGGGACTAGCGGGAGCTACGCAGTATTTT. This sequence encodes CSAARGLAGATQYF.

This clonotype was seen at least ten times. This chain links TRBV20-1 with TRBJ2-7; D is undetermined. CDR1 is DFQATT, CDR2 SNEGSKA, per germline (reference sequence). The CDR3 contains 12 residues. Trimming cost V 1 base and J 3 bases, with 7 bases left between them. In DNA form, the CDR3 reads TGCAGTGCTAGAGGGCCTCGCTACGAGCAGTACTTC. Amino acids: CSARGPRYEQYF.

This clonotype was recorded many times. J is TRBJ2-5 and V is TRBV7-2; 7 bases are shared with TRBD2. The length of the CDR3 is 15 residues. Germline CDR1 is SGHTA and CDR2 is FQGNSA. The ends lost 9 bases at V and 1 base at J; junction bases unmatched: 11. The CDR3, as DNA: TGTGCCAGTCGTTGGGTCCCTAGCGGCCAAGAGACCCAGTACTTC. This translates into CASRWVPSGQETQYF.

The sample holds many counts of this clonotype. This rearrangement joins TRBV5-1 to TRBJ2-7; 11 bases align to TRBD2. Trimming removed 4 bases from V and 0 bases from J; junction bases left unmatched: 6. CDR1 is SGHRS, CDR2 YFSETQ, per germline. The CDR3 contains 16 residues. CDR3: CASSVAGGFASYEQYF. The CDR3 DNA sequence: TGCGCCAGCAGCGTAGCGGGGGGGTTCGCCTCCTACGAGCAGTACTTC.

J is TRBJ1-4 and V is TRBV24-1; D not certain. V gave up 4 bases and J gave up 2 bases, with 7 bases separating them. The CDR3 loop spans 14 amino acids. Germline CDR1 and CDR2: KGHDR and SFDVKD. The CDR3: CATSDGPTNEKLFF. The CDR3 nucleotides are TGTGCCACCAGTGACGGACCCACTAATGAAAAACTGTTTTTT.

This clonotype was detected many times. This chain links TRBV28 with TRBJ2-7; possibly TRBD2 for D (5 bases). The germline V and J ends were trimmed by 2 bases and 7 bases, with 6 bases remaining between them. Germline V lookup: CDR1 MDHEN, CDR2 SYDVKM. The CDR3 consists of 11 residues. The CDR3 bases are TGTGCCAGCAGTTTAAGAGGGGAGCAGTACTTC. It yields the protein CASSLRGEQYF.

There are many counts of this clonotype. This chain links TRBV18 with TRBJ1-2; D is unresolved. The CDR3 runs to 13 residues. Germline CDR1 and CDR2: KGHSH and LQKENI. Between the trimmed V and J ends, which lost 2 bases and 8 bases, there was a span of 12 bases. CDR3 loop: CASSPTDDRGYTF. The DNA for the CDR3 is TGTGCCAGCTCACCAACGGACGATCGGGGCTACACCTTC.

In its sample, this clonotype was seen many times. The chain uses TRBV28 and TRBJ1-5, with D possibly being TRBD1 (6 bases). This CDR3 is 15 amino acids long. Trimming left V 6 bases short and J 4 bases short, with 16 bases between. The germline V gene has CDR1 MDHEN and CDR2 SYDVKM. CDR3: CASSPDSPVNQPQHF. The CDR3 DNA sequence: TGTGCCAGCAGCCCGGACAGTCCCGTAAATCAGCCCCAGCATTTT.

This clonotype was counted many times. This CDR3 reads CASSLFAESNTEAFF. CDR3 nucleotide sequence: TGTGCCAGCAGTTTATTTGCGGAGTCGAACACTGAAGCTTTCTTT. V usage is TRBV27 and J usage is TRBJ1-1; no clear D gene. The V end lost 1 base, the J end lost 1 base, and 10 bases lay between the germline ends. CDR1 is MNHEY and CDR2 is SMNVEV in the germline V gene (reference sequence). The CDR3 totals 15 residues.

This clonotype has at least ten counts. The rearrangement links TRBV30 to TRBJ2-1; D unresolved. V was pared by 0 bases and J by 10 bases, with 7 bases between. This CDR3 has 11 residues. CDR1 GTSNPN and CDR2 SVGIG come from the germline V gene (reference sequence). CDR3 coding DNA: TGTGCCTGGAGTGTGAGGACCGAGCAGTTCTTC. It specifies CAWSVRTEQFF.

This clonotype came up many times. The chain combines TRBV28 with TRBJ2-1; TRBD1 is a possible D gene (6 bases). The CDR3 runs 15 residues. Germline V lookup: CDR1 MDHEN, CDR2 SYDVKM. Trimming cost V 4 bases and J 4 bases, with 14 bases left between them. The CDR3 loop reads CASSYGTSSYNEQFF. The DNA of the CDR3 is TGTGCCAGCAGTTACGGGACATCGAGTTACAATGAGCAGTTCTTC.

The V and J genes are TRBV3-1 and TRBJ1-5; D might be TRBD1 (5 bases). Trimming took 4 bases from V and 5 from J, leaving 12 bases between them. This CDR3 contains 14 residues. Germline V lookup: CDR1 LGHDT, CDR2 YNNKEL (reference sequence). Here the CDR3 DNA reads TGTGCCAGCAGCCCCGCGGCGGGGGATCAGCCCCAGCATTTT. It translates to CASSPAAGDQPQHF.

This clonotype was seen a few times. CDR3: CASSAMDMKNTEAFF. The CDR3 DNA reads TGTGCCAGCTCAGCGATGGACATGAAGAACACTGAAGCTTTCTTT. The genes are TRBV18 and TRBJ1-1, with D perhaps TRBD1 (5 bases). Germline loops: CDR1 KGHSH, CDR2 LQKENI. The CDR3 consists of 15 residues. V was pared by 5 bases and J by 1 base, with 14 bases between.

This clonotype appeared a few times. J is TRBJ2-1 and V is TRBV15; 9 bases align to TRBD2. This CDR3 comprises 16 residues. Germline CDR1 reads LNHNV; CDR2 reads YYDKDF (reference sequence). Trimming took 0 bases from V and 6 from J; bases not matched to a gene: 6. In nucleotides, the CDR3 is TGTGCCACCAGCAGAGATCGGCGGGAGGGTGGCAATGAGCAGTTCTTC. Amino acids: CATSRDRREGGNEQFF.

DNA for the CDR3: TGTGCCAGCAGTCAACAGCGGGAGGGCACCGGGGAGCTGTTTTTT. Its protein is CASSQQREGTGELFF. V is TRBV6-1 and J is TRBJ2-2, with 10 bases lining up with TRBD2. The V segment lost 5 bases and the J segment 4 bases; nucleotides outside the gene matches: 4. Looked up from germline, CDR1 is MNHNS and CDR2 is SASEGT. The CDR3 has 15 residues.

This clonotype has just a few counts. CDR3 residues: CSVRQARGTEAFF. In nucleotides, the CDR3 is TGCAGCGTTCGACAGGCTAGGGGCACTGAAGCTTTCTTT. The V call is TRBV29-1, the J call TRBJ1-1; maybe TRBD1 (6 bases). CDR3 length: 13 amino acids. V lost 5 bases to trimming and J lost 4 bases, with 14 bases between them. Germline V gene sequence: CDR1 SQVTM, CDR2 ANQGSEA. Together with reference TRBV29-1 and TRBJ1-1, the CDR3 gives the full variable domain: SAVISQKPSRDICQRGTSLTIQCQVDSQVTMMFWYRQQPGQSLTLIATANQGSEATYESGFVIDKFPISRPNLTFSTLTVSNMSPEDSSIYLCSVRQARGTEAFFGQGTRLTVV.

This clonotype was recorded once. A single base separates this from a much larger clone, so it may be a read error. This chain connects TRBV6-1 to TRBJ2-7, with 12 bases that match TRBD2. This CDR3 is 17 amino acids long. CDR1 and CDR2 (germline): MNHNS, SASEGT. CDR3 DNA sequence: TGTGCCAGCAGTCCCAGGAGACTAGCGGGAGAAGGTTACGGGCAGTACTTC. Protein product: CASSPRRLAGEGYGQYF.